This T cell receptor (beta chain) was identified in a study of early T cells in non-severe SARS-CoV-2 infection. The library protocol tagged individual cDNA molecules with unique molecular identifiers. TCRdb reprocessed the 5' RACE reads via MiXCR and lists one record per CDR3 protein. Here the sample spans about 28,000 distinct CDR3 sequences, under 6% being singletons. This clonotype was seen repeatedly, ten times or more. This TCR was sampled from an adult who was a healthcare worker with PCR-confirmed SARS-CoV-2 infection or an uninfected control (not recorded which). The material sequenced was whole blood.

Written as DNA, the CDR3 is TGTGCCAGCAGCCTAGGCGACGTAGCTTTCTTT. As protein: CASSLGDVAFF. V usage is TRBV4-2 and J usage is TRBJ1-1; D ambiguous. Trimming removed 4 bases at V and 10 bases at J, with 10 bases between. Germline V gives CDR1 LGHNA, CDR2 YNFKEQ. The CDR3 totals 11 residues.